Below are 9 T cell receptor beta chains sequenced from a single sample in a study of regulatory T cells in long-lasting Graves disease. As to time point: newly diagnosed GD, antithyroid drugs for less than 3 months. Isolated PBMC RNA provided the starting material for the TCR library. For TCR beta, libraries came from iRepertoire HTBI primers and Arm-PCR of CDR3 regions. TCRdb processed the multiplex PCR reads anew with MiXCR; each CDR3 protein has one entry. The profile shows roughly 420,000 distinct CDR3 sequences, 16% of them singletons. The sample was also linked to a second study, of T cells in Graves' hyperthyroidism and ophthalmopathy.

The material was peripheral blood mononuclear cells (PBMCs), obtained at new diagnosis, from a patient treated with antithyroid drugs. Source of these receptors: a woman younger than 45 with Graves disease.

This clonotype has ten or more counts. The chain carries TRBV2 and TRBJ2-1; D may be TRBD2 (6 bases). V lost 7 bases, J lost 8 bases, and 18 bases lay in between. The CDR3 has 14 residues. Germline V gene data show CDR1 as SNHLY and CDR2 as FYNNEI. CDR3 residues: CASKVTRPSDEQFF. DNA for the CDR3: TGTGCCAGCAAAGTGACTAGGCCCTCGGATGAGCAGTTCTTC.

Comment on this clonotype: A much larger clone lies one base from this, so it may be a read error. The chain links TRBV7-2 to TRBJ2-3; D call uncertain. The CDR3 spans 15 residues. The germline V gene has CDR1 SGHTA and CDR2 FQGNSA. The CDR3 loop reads CATTPEPLYADTQCF. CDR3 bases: TGTGCCACCACCCCTGAACCCCTGTACGCAGATACGCAGTGTTTT.

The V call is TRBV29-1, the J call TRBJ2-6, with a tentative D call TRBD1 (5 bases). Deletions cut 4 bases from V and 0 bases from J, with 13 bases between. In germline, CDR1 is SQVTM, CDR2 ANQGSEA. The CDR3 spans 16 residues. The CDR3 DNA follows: TGCAGCGTTGTGGTGACAGACGTCTCTGGGGCCAACGTCCTGACTTTC. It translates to CSVVVTDVSGANVLTF.

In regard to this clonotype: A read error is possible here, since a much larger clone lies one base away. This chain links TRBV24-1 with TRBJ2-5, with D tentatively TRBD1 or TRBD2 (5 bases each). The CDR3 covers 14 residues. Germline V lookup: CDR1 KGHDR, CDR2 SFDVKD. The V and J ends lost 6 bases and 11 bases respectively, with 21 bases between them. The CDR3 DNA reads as TGTGCCACCAGTAAGGGGAGCTCCTACAATGAGCAGTACTTC. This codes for CATSKGSSYNEQYF.

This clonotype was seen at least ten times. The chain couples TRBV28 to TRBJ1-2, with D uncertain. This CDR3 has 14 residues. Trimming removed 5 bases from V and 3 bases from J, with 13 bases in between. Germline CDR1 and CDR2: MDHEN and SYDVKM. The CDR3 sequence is CASSPRELHYGYTF. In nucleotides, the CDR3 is TGTGCCAGCAGTCCCCGGGAGCTGCACTATGGCTACACCTTC.

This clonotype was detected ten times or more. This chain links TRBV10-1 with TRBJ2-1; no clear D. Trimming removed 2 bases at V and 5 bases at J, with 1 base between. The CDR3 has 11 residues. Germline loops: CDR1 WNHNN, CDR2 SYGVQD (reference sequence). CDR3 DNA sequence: TGCGCCAGCAGTGAGAACAATGAGCAGTTCTTC. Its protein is CASSENNEQFF.

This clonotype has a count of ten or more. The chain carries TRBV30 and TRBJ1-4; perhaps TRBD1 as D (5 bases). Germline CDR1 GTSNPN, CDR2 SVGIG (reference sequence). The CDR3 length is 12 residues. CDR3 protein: CGLGQGNEKLFF. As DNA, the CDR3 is TGTGGCCTGGGGCAGGGAAATGAAAAACTGTTTTTT.

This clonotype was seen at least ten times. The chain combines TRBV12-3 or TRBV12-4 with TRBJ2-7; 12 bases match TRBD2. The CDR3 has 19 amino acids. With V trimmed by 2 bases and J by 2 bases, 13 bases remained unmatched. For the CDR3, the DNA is TGTGCCAGCAGTTTATCAGGACTAGCGGGATCCACCGCCACCTACGAGCAGTACTTC. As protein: CASSLSGLAGSTATYEQYF.

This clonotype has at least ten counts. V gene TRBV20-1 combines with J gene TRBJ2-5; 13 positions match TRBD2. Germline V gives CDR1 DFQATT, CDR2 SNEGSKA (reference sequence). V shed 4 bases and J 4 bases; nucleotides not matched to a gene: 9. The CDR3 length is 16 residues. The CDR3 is CSATTTSGRASETQYF. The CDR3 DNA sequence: TGCAGTGCTACGACAACTAGCGGGAGGGCCTCAGAGACCCAGTACTTC.